This T cell receptor beta chain was identified during a study of T cells in localized non-small cell lung cancer. Germline CDR1 and CDR2: GTSNPN and SVGIG (reference sequence). The V end lost 5 bases, the J end lost 6 bases, and 7 bases lay between the germline ends. The CDR3 extends over 10 amino acids. This clone appeared a single time. Repertoires were generated with immunoSEQ multiplex PCR, while TCRdb's copy carries only in-frame clones and drops some. The profile shows approximately 54,000 clones, 70% to 90% of them singletons. Source: peripheral blood, taken before any cancer treatment. J is TRBJ1-1 and V is TRBV30; D gene uncertain. This TCR came from a woman aged 40 to 75 with stage I lung adenocarcinoma. Here the CDR3 reads CAWVSAEAFF. Written as DNA, the CDR3 is TGTGCCTGGGTTAGCGCTGAAGCTTTCTTT.